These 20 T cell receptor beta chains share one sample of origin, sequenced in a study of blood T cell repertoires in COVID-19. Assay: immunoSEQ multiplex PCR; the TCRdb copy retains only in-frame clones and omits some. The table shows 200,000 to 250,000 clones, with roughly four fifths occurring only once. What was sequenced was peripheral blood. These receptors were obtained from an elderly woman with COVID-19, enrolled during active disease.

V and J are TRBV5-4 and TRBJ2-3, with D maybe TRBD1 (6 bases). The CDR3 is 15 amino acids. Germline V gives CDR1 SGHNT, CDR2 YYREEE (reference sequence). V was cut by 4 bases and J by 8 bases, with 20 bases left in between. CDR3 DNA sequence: TGTGCCAGCAGCGACCGGGACACCGGATCGGGTACGCAGTATTTT. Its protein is CASSDRDTGSGTQYF.

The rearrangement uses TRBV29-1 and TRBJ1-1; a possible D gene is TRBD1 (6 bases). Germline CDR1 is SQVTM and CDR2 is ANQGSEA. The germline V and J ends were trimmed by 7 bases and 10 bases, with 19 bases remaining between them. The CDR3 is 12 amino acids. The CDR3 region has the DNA TGCAGCGCCCTGCTGGACAGTACAATAGCTTTCTTT. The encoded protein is CSALLDSTIAFF.

CDR3 residues: CASSPLESGELFF. The CDR3 coding sequence is TGTGCCAGCTCACCACTGGAGTCCGGGGAGCTGTTTTTT. V gene TRBV18 combines with J gene TRBJ2-2; D unresolved. V shed 1 base and J shed 6 bases, with 6 bases lying between them. In germline, CDR1 is KGHSH, CDR2 LQKENI. The CDR3 is 13 residues long.

The CDR3 loop reads CASSSGTGPNYGYTF. As DNA, the CDR3 is TGTGCCAGCAGTTCCGGGACAGGGCCTAACTATGGCTACACCTTC. The gene calls are TRBV28 and TRBJ1-2, with TRBD1 matching over 9 bases. Germline V gene data show CDR1 as MDHEN and CDR2 as SYDVKM. The CDR3 has 15 residues. V lost 4 bases, J lost 0 bases, and 3 bases stayed unmatched.

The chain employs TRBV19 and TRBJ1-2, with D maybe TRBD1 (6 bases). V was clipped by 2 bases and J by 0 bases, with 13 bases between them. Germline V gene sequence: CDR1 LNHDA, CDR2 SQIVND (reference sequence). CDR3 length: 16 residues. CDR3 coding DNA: TGTGCCAGTAGTATAAGGGGGTCCCCTCCTAACTATGGCTACACCTTC. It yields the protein CASSIRGSPPNYGYTF.

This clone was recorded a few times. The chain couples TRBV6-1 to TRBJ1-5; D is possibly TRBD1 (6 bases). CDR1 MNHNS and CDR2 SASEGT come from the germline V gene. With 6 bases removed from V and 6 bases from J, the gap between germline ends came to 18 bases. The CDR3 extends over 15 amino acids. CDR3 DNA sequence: TGTGCCAGCAGGGCAATAGAGGGGGGGAGTCAGCCCCAGCATTTT. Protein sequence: CASRAIEGGSQPQHF.

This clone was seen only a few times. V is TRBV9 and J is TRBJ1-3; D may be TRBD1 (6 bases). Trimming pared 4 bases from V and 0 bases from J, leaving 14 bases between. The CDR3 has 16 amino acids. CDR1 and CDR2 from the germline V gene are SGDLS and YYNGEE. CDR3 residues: CASSPRQATSGNTIYF. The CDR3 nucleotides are TGTGCCAGCAGCCCAAGACAGGCAACCTCTGGAAACACCATATATTTT.

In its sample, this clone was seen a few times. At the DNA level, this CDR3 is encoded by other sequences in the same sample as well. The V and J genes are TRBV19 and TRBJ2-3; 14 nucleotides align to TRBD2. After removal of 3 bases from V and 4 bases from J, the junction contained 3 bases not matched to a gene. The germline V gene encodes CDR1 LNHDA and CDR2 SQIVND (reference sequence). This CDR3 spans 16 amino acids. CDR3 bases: TGTGCCAGTAGTATCGGGACTAGCGGGGGTGCAGATACGCAGTATTTT. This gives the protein CASSIGTSGGADTQYF.

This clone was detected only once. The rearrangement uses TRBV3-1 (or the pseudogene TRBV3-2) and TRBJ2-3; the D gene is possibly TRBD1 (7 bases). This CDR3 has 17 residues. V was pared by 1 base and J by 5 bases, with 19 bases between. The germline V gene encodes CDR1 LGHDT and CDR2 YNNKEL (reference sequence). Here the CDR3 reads CASSQGRGQGGGDTQYF. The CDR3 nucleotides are TGTGCCAGCAGCCAAGGACGGGGTCAGGGGGGAGGAGATACGCAGTATTTT.

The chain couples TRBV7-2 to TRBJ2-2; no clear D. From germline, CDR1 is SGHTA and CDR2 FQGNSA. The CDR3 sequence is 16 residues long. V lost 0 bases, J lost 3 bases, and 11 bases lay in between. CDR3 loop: CASSLARRQDTGELFF. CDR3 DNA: TGTGCCAGCAGCTTAGCGCGCCGGCAGGACACCGGGGAGCTGTTTTTT. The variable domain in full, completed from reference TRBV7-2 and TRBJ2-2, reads GAGVSQSPSNKVTEKGKDVELRCDPISGHTALYWYRQSLGQGLEFLIYFQGNSAPDKSGLPSDRFSAERTGGSVSTLTIQRTQQEDSAVYLCASSLARRQDTGELFFGEGSRLTVL.

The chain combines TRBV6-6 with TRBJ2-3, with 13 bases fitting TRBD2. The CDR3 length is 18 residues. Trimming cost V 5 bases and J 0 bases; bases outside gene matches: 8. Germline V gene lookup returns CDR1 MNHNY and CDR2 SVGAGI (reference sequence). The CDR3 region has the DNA TGTGCCAGCAGTCCCGGGACTAGCGGGACACAGAGCACAGATACGCAGTATTTT. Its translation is CASSPGTSGTQSTDTQYF.

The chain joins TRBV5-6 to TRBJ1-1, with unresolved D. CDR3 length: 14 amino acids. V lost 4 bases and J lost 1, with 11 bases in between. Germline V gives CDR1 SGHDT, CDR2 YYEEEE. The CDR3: CASSLEAGNTEAFF. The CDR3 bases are TGTGCCAGCAGCCTTGAGGCGGGGAACACTGAAGCTTTCTTT. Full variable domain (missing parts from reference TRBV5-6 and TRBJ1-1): DAGVTQSPTHLIKTRGQQVTLRCSPKSGHDTVSWYQQALGQGPQFIFQYYEEEERQRGNFPDRFSGHQFPNYSSELNVNALLLGDSALYLCASSLEAGNTEAFFGQGTRLTVV.

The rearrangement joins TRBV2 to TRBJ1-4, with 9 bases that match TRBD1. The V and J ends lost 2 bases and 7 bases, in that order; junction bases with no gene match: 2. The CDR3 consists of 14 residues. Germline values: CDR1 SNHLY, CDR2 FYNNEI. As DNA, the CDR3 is TGTGCCAGCAGTGAAAGGACAGGGGTTGAAAAACTGTTTTTT. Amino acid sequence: CASSERTGVEKLFF.

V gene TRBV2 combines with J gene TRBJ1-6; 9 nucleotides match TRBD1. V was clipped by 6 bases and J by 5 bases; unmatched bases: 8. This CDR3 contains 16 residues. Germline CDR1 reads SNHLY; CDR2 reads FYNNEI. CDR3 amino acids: CASSPDRGADNSPLHF. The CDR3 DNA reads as TGTGCCAGCAGCCCGGACAGGGGAGCGGATAATTCACCCCTCCACTTT.

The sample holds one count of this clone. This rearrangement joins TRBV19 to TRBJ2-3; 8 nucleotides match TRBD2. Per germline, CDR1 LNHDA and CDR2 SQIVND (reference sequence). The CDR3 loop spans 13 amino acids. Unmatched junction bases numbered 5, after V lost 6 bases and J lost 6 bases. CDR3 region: CASSGGEFDTQYF. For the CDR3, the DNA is TGTGCCAGTAGCGGGGGGGAGTTCGATACGCAGTATTTT.

The CDR3 loop reads CASSNIRGTDTQYF. The CDR3 nucleotides are TGTGCCAGCAGCAACATCAGGGGAACAGATACGCAGTATTTT. The gene calls are TRBV6-6 and TRBJ2-3, with a weak D call TRBD1 (6 bases). Germline CDR1 MNHNY, CDR2 SVGAGI (reference sequence). The length of the CDR3 is 14 residues. The V and J ends lost 6 bases and 3 bases respectively, with 13 bases between them.

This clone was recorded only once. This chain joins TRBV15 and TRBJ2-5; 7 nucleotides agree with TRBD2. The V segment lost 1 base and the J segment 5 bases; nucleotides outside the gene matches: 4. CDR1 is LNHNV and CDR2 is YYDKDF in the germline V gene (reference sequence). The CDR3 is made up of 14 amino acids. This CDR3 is CATSRVGSGETQYF. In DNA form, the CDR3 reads TGTGCCACCAGCAGAGTGGGTAGCGGGGAGACCCAGTACTTC.

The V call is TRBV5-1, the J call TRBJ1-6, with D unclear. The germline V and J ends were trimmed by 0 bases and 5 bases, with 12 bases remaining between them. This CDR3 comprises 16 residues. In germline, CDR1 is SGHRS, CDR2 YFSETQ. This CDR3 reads CASSLAVGGNNSPLHF. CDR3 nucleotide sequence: TGCGCCAGCAGCTTGGCCGTCGGAGGGAATAATTCACCCCTCCACTTT.

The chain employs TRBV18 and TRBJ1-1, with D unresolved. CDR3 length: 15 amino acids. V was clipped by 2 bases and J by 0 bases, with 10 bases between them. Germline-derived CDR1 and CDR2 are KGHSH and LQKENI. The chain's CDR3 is CASSPSVTLNTEAFF. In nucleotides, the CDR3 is TGTGCCAGCTCACCATCCGTGACACTGAACACTGAAGCTTTCTTT.

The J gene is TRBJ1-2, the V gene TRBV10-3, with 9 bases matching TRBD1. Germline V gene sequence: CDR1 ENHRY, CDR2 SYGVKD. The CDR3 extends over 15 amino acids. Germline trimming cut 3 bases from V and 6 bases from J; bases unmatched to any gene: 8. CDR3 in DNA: TGTGCCATCAGTGACCGGGACAGGGAAAGGAATGGCTACACCTTC. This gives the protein CAISDRDRERNGYTF.